This note documents a single T cell receptor (beta chain) sequence. There are a few counts of this clone. This clone's antigen is unknown. This record belongs to a study of T cell clonality in common variable immunodeficiency (dated by TCRdb to between 2015 and 2016). Study-wide conclusions, independent of this receptor: According to the authors, figuring out what caused the increased clonality in CVID would require sequencing the repertoires of T cell subpopulations. Although equal DNA input was used, an average of approximately 82,000 unique sequences per sample was obtained for controls, compared with around 30,000 for CVID samples. Healthy controls shared more TCRbeta clones with each other than CVID subjects shared among themselves (p < 0.0001). Correlations between repertoire features and clinical complications were limited by patient heterogeneity within the CVID cohort. Fewer deletions and N-nucleotide insertions were reportedly observed in CVID TCRbeta sequences, and highly modified clones with 13 or more V deletions were reportedly absent from CVID TCRbeta sequences. TCRbeta clonality was higher in CVID subjects than in healthy controls (t-test p = 0.018), and the increase was most characteristic of about a third of subjects.

For sequencing input, CVID and control samples contributed equivalent amounts of genomic DNA. For every sample, a 60 bp segment covering the rearranged TCRbeta CDR3 region was amplified and then sequenced. The immunoSEQ assay, a bias-corrected multiplex PCR combined with high-throughput sequencing, was used for TCRbeta amplification. Per the original workflow: Every unique nucleotide sequence was considered a clone and was annotated with V, D and J genes, copy number and frequency. Sequences were labeled productive if in frame, and non-productive if out of frame or containing stop codons. Clonality was calculated from Shannon's entropy as previously described. The predicted amino acid sequences of productive clones were used to derive the mean CDR3 Kyte-Doolittle hydropathy. Using the R hclust function, scaled V gene usage was clustered hierarchically with Manhattan distance and complete linkage. Sharing of clones by CDR3 amino acid sequence was evaluated by resampling 12 repertoires per group over 100 rounds. The repertoires were searched for approximately 73 published EBV-specific and 245 published CMV-specific TCRbeta sequences. A couple of CVID samples yielding fewer than 10,000 sequences were excluded from analysis, leaving over 35 CVID repertoires. Here the immuneACCESS table is served through TCRdb, limited to in-frame sequences with V and J called. Missing clones are a known gap in these copies; in checked studies unresolved V genes cover under half, and the rest lacks a known reason. From that table come the V and J calls and clone size; the DNA was used to work out D and trimming. Here the sample lists approximately 28,000 clones, none seen once only. The top ten clonotypes cover about 3% of the sample.

CVID was diagnosed by standard criteria: serum IgG, IgA and/or IgM reduced below normal range, plus specific antibody deficiency. There were around 45 subjects in the CVID group (roughly 30 male and about 15 female), ranging in age from roughly 8 to 70 years, with a mean age of 40. Predominantly Caucasian heritage was noted among both the CVID patients and the healthy controls. At the time of study participation, every CVID subject had been on replacement immunoglobulin therapy for at least one year. At the time of blood collection, no CVID subject was ill or was being treated with immunomodulatory or immunosuppressive medication. Heparinized peripheral whole blood samples of about 5 to 9 ml were collected from each donor. Genomic DNA from adults with common variable immune deficiency (CVID) and from healthy adult controls was used for sequencing of TCRbeta CDR3 repertoires. Diluted blood was density-centrifuged over Hypaque 1077 or Ficoll-Paque to isolate peripheral blood mononuclear cells. Genomic DNA was extracted from unsorted mononuclear cells by Qiagen column purification or by a centrifugation-based method.

The TCR was taken from a human donor with common variable immunodeficiency. Specimen: peripheral blood mononuclear cells.

The part of the CDR3 DNA that was read is TGTGCCAGTAACTCTGGGACAGGGGAGGTGAATTCACCC. Its product reads: CASNSGTGEVNSP. The entire CDR3 reads CASNSGTGEVNSPLHF. The chain is assembled from TRBV19 and TRBJ1-6; 10 of the junction bases match TRBD1. The CDR3 end lies 3 residues beyond the end of the read and is filled in from the germline J gene. V is pruned by 7 bases and J by 7 bases, leaving 10 bases of the junction without a gene match. The germline V gene (reference sequence) gives CDR1 as LNHDA and CDR2 as SQIVND. The CDR3, from cysteine to phenylalanine, totals 16 residues. Of the CDR3's DNA, 39 bases were read; they are in frame from base 1.